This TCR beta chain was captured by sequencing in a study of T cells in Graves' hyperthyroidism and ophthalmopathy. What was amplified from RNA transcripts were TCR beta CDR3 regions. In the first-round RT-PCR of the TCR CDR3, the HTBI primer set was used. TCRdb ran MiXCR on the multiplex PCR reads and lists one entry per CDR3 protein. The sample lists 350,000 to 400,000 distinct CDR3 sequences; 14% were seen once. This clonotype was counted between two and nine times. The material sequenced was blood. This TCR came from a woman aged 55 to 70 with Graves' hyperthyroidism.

The CDR3 protein is CASMGNQETQYF. The CDR3 DNA reads TGTGCCAGCATGGGGAACCAAGAGACCCAGTACTTC. The gene calls are TRBV28 and TRBJ2-5, with D uncertain. Trimming pared 7 bases from V and 0 bases from J, leaving 6 bases between. This CDR3 spans 12 amino acids. CDR1 and CDR2 from the germline V gene are MDHEN and SYDVKM.